This T cell receptor (beta chain) was identified during a study of identical twins. Study-level findings and limits: Models underestimated out-of-frame TCR alpha sharing in monozygotic twins.

cDNA molecules carried unique molecular identifiers, and template switching added a universal primer site. TCRdb analysed the 5' RACE reads with MiXCR anew, one entry per CDR3 protein. The table lists 430,000 or so distinct CDR3 sequences, 24% of them singletons. Regarding this clonotype: Its cognate antigen is unknown.

This CDR3 spans 14 amino acids. V was trimmed by 6 bases and J by 2 bases, leaving 12 bases between them. Germline V gene sequence: CDR1 MNHNS, CDR2 SASEGT. A further study also used this sample, focusing on T cells expressing NK-cell markers. That work states: With an anti-gamma-delta TCR antibody, sorting in several experiments was kept to alpha-beta TCR T cells. The share of CD8+ T cells held by dominant NKG2C+ clonotypes was roughly 1.0-8% in more than 5 donors.

This receptor was identified in a young woman in good health. The V call is TRBV6-1, the J call TRBJ2-3; perhaps TRBD2 as D (6 bases). The sequenced sample consisted of CD4+ T cells sorted from blood. This chain's CDR3 is CASRRGGNTDTQYF. Here the CDR3 DNA reads TGTGCCAGCAGGCGTGGGGGGAACACAGATACGCAGTATTTT.